This TCR beta chain is from a study of blood T cell repertoires in COVID-19. Across the whole study: Nucleic acid was either cDNA or gDNA, and it came from T cells, B-cell-depleted T cells, or PBMCs.

V lost 2 bases and J 7 bases, leaving 15 bases between the germline ends. Per the germline V gene, CDR1 is MNHNY and CDR2 is SVGAGI (reference sequence). The CDR3 is 16 amino acids. Generated by immunoSEQ multiplex PCR, the TCRdb table keeps only in-frame clones and is missing some. Of about 25,000 clones listed, 85% to 90% are singletons. Material for sequencing was peripheral blood. The chain recombines TRBV6-6 with TRBJ1-6; a weak D match, TRBD1 (6 bases). The sequence was obtained from a woman aged 80 or older with acute or convalescent COVID-19. CDR3 loop: CASSYTQTGDNSPLHF. The CDR3 DNA follows: TGTGCCAGCAGTTACACTCAGACAGGAGACAATTCACCCCTCCACTTT.